This TCR beta chain appears in the sequencing data of a study of T cell repertoires in cytomegalovirus infection. Study-level background: An indication of both CMV infection and matching HLA type came from public TCR beta signatures.

TCRdb re-derived calls from the reads in MiXCR, one entry per CDR3 protein. The data hold about a million distinct CDR3 sequences, with around 29% observed a single time. About this clonotype: Its antigen remains unidentified.

Per germline, CDR1 LNHNV and CDR2 YYDKDF (reference sequence). V lost 8 bases and J lost 5, with 6 bases in between. CDR3 size: 11 residues. The receptor comes from a human donor in good health (CMV status not recorded). Some clones in this sample may be carry-over from other donors' samples. This sample comprised cultured CD8+ T cells from PBMCs, obtained from culture after CMV antigen stimulation. This chain links TRBV15 with TRBJ2-2; D is unclear. As DNA, the CDR3 is TGTGCCACCCGTGGTACCGGGGAGCTGTTTTTT. Translated: CATRGTGELFF.